This TCR beta chain comes out of a study of T cell responses to AZD1222 COVID-19 vaccine. CDR1 is LNHDA and CDR2 is SQIVND in the germline V gene (reference sequence). The CDR3 is 15 amino acids. V trimming: 6 bases; J trimming: 2 bases; junction bases outside the gene matches: 7. Findings of the study overall: Repertoire sampling occurred only after the peak T cell response. Only six or seven AZD1222 recipients were seropositive at baseline. It should be noted that donors were predominantly white British and more often female, and clonal diversity was possibly underestimated. The breadth and depth of Spike-specific TCRs increased once two AZD1222 doses had been given.

The repertoire was sequenced with immunoSEQ multiplex PCR; TCRdb's copy has only in-frame clones and lacks some. The sample has 90,000 or so clones; approximately 88% are singletons. A note on this clone: Its antigen is as yet unknown.

The source of this sequence is an adult in good health. The input for sequencing was peripheral blood, taken on day 0 of AZD1222 vaccination. V gene TRBV19 combines with J gene TRBJ2-7; 10 bases fit TRBD1. CDR3 coding DNA: TGTGCCAGTAGACGTAGCGGGACAGGGGCCTACGAGCAGTACTTC. It is translated as CASRRSGTGAYEQYF.